One sample yielded the 27 T cell receptor beta chains listed below, sequenced in a study of neurological immune-mediated disorders. Indicated time point: longitudinal time-point 3. One entry per CDR3 protein results from TCRdb running MiXCR on the 5' RACE reads. The sample gives 45,000 to 65,000 distinct CDR3 sequences, 7% to 9% of which show up once; 1.5% to 2% is in the top ten. Sequencing was carried out using PBMCs. The receptor set was obtained from a woman aged 40 to 50 in good health.

This clonotype was counted ten times or more. This chain joins TRBV5-1 and TRBJ1-5; TRBD1 agrees at 7 bases. V shed 4 bases, J shed 6 bases, and the junction held 10 bases outside the gene matches. The CDR3 totals 15 residues. The germline CDR1 and CDR2 sequences are SGHRS and YFSETQ. As DNA, the CDR3 is TGCGCCAGCAGCAAGGAGGGGGCGCCGGGTCAGCCCCAGCATTTT. Protein product: CASSKEGAPGQPQHF.

This clonotype came up many times. The chain combines TRBV20-1 with TRBJ2-3; D is unclear. V lost 1 base to trimming and J lost 0 bases, with 11 bases between them. The CDR3 totals 15 residues. Germline V gene data show CDR1 as DFQATT and CDR2 as SNEGSKA (reference sequence). The CDR3 coding sequence is TGCAGTGCTAGAGGCCCAGCGATTAGCACAGATACGCAGTATTTT. Translated, it gives CSARGPAISTDTQYF.

J is TRBJ2-7 and V is TRBV7-8; TRBD2 matches 10 bases. V shed 6 bases and J 6 bases; nucleotides not matched to a gene: 2. Germline lookup yields CDR1 SGHVS and CDR2 FQNEAQ. The CDR3 length is 12 residues. CDR3 coding DNA: TGTGCCAGCAGTCGGACTAGCGGCGAGCAGTACTTC. Translating gives CASSRTSGEQYF. The full variable domain, in which reference TRBV7-8 and TRBJ2-7 provide the parts outside the CDR3, is GAGVSQSPRYKVAKRGQDVALRCDPISGHVSLFWYQQALGQGPEFLTYFQNEAQLDKSGLPSDRFFAERPEGSVSTLKIQRTQQEDSAVYLCASSRTSGEQYFGPGTRLTVT.

This clonotype showed up many times. This sequence joins TRBV5-1 and TRBJ1-1; D is perhaps TRBD1 (5 bases). The germline gives CDR1 SGHRS, CDR2 YFSETQ. This CDR3 contains 12 residues. Trimming pared 5 bases from V and 3 bases from J, leaving 8 bases between. The CDR3 sequence is CASRAGHTEAFF. The DNA for the CDR3 is TGCGCCAGCAGAGCGGGGCACACTGAAGCTTTCTTT.

This clonotype was observed many times. CDR3 sequence: CASSLDQGRETQYF. The CDR3 DNA is TGTGCCAGCAGCTTGGATCAGGGGCGGGAGACCCAGTACTTC. This chain connects TRBV5-5 to TRBJ2-5, with TRBD1 as a possible D gene (6 bases). The V gene's germline CDR1 is SGHKS and CDR2 YYEKEE (reference sequence). The length of the CDR3 is 14 residues. The V gene lost 0 bases and the J gene lost 5 bases, with 11 bases spanning the gap. Supplemented by reference TRBV5-5 and TRBJ2-5, the full variable domain reads DAGVTQSPTHLIKTRGQQVTLRCSPISGHKSVSWYQQVLGQGPQFIFQYYEKEERGRGNFPDRFSARQFPNYSSELNVNALLLGDSALYLCASSLDQGRETQYFGPGTRLLVL.

This clonotype was picked up many times. The chain's CDR3 is CASSGLEETEAFF. As DNA, the CDR3 is TGTGCCAGCAGTGGACTGGAGGAGACTGAAGCTTTCTTT. V and J are TRBV12-3 or TRBV12-4 and TRBJ1-1; no firm D call. CDR3 size: 13 residues. V shed 5 bases and J shed 5 bases, with 12 bases lying between them.

Ten or more counts support this clonotype. This chain joins TRBV7-2 and TRBJ2-7; TRBD2 aligns across 7 bases. The V segment lost 5 bases and the J segment 5 bases; nucleotides outside the gene matches: 12. There are 15 residues in the CDR3. Germline V gene data show CDR1 as SGHTA and CDR2 as FQGNSA. The CDR3 reads CASSRSGMINHEQYF. The DNA of the CDR3 is TGTGCCAGCAGCCGGAGCGGGATGATCAACCACGAGCAGTACTTC.

This clonotype was counted ten times or more. The CDR3 protein is CASSSLGNQPQHF. The CDR3 DNA reads TGCGCCAGCAGCTCCTTAGGCAATCAGCCCCAGCATTTT. This rearrangement joins TRBV10-2 to TRBJ1-5; D unresolved. CDR3 length equals 13 residues. V lost 6 bases, J lost 2 bases, and 8 bases lay in between. The germline V gene encodes CDR1 WSHSY and CDR2 SAAADI.

This clonotype appeared many times. The CDR3 sequence is CASSRSQIYNEQFF. The CDR3 DNA reads TGCGCCAGCAGCCGTAGCCAAATTTACAATGAGCAGTTCTTC. The chain links TRBV4-3 to TRBJ2-1; D is ambiguous. The CDR3 loop spans 14 amino acids. Germline loops: CDR1 LGHNA, CDR2 YSLEER. V lost 4 bases, J lost 4 bases, and 11 bases lay in between.

This clonotype was recorded many times. This chain links TRBV6-1 with TRBJ1-5; D not certain. CDR3 length: 13 residues. The germline gives CDR1 MNHNS, CDR2 SASEGT. V dropped 4 bases and J dropped 2 bases, with 6 bases sitting between them. The CDR3 is CASSGERNQPQHF. The DNA of the CDR3 is TGTGCCAGCAGTGGAGAGCGCAATCAGCCCCAGCATTTT.

The table lists this clonotype with many counts. The V gene is TRBV15, the J gene TRBJ1-3; unclear D gene. Per the germline V gene, CDR1 is LNHNV and CDR2 is YYDKDF (reference sequence). Trimming took off 0 bases at V and 0 bases at J, with 12 bases between the two ends. The CDR3 length is 17 residues. The CDR3 sequence is CATSREARLSSGNTIYF. CDR3 DNA sequence: TGTGCCACCAGCAGAGAGGCCAGGTTAAGCTCTGGAAACACCATATATTTT.

This clonotype appeared a single time. A much larger clonotype is one base distant, so this may be a read error. V and J are TRBV12-3 or TRBV12-4 and TRBJ1-5, with no clear D. CDR3 size: 14 residues. Here the CDR3 reads CANSFGSNNQPQHF. The DNA for the CDR3 is TGTGCCAACAGTTTTGGATCGAACAATCAGCCCCAGCATTTT.

At least ten counts were recorded for this clonotype. CDR3 sequence (DNA): TGTGCCAGCAGTTACTCCCGGACAGCCTCTGGAAACACCATATATTTT. The encoded protein is CASSYSRTASGNTIYF. The rearrangement joins TRBV6-6 to TRBJ1-3; D may be TRBD1 (6 bases). Trimming left V 0 bases short and J 0 bases short, with 9 bases between. There are 16 residues in the CDR3. Germline CDR1 is MNHNY and CDR2 is SVGAGI (reference sequence).

This clonotype was detected ten times or more. The chain recombines TRBV2 with TRBJ2-1, with TRBD1 matching 9 bases. The CDR3 is made up of 12 amino acids. CDR1 is SNHLY and CDR2 is FYNNEI in the germline V gene. The J segment lost 12 bases and the V segment lost 6 bases, leaving 6 bases of the junction unmatched. The CDR3 reads CASRATGGWQFF. CDR3 sequence (DNA): TGTGCCAGCAGAGCTACAGGGGGCTGGCAGTTCTTC.

This clonotype was recorded at least ten times. This chain joins TRBV6-1 and TRBJ2-7; a possible D gene is TRBD1 (6 bases). V lost 8 bases and J 5 bases, leaving 22 bases between the germline ends. The germline gives CDR1 MNHNS, CDR2 SASEGT. The CDR3 totals 15 residues. The CDR3 DNA sequence: TGTGCCAGCGGCTACAGGGCGGTGTGGAACCACGAGCAGTACTTC. Translation: CASGYRAVWNHEQYF.

This clonotype was seen ten or more times. V gene TRBV7-2 combines with J gene TRBJ2-7; 8 bases are shared with TRBD2. The CDR3 runs 16 residues. Germline V gene data show CDR1 as SGHTA and CDR2 as FQGNSA. Unmatched junction bases numbered 5, after V lost 1 base and J lost 0 bases. The CDR3 loop reads CASSLGLAGDSYEQYF. The CDR3, as DNA: TGTGCCAGCAGCTTAGGGCTAGCGGGCGACTCCTACGAGCAGTACTTC.

At least ten counts were recorded for this clonotype. This chain connects TRBV9 to TRBJ2-5, with 8 bases that match TRBD1. V lost 2 bases to trimming and J lost 5 bases; unmatched junction nucleotides: 8. CDR3 size: 15 residues. The germline gives CDR1 SGDLS, CDR2 YYNGEE. CDR3 DNA sequence: TGTGCCAGCAGCGTTGGACAGGGTCAATGGGAGACCCAGTACTTC. Translating gives CASSVGQGQWETQYF.

This clonotype was picked up many times. The gene calls are TRBV27 and TRBJ2-1; D ambiguous. The CDR3 consists of 14 residues. Germline-derived CDR1 and CDR2 are MNHEY and SMNVEV (reference sequence). Trimming took off 3 bases at V and 0 bases at J, with 6 bases between the two ends. The CDR3 sequence is CASSFGASYNEQFF. DNA of the CDR3: TGTGCCAGCAGTTTTGGCGCCTCCTACAATGAGCAGTTCTTC.

Many counts were recorded for this clonotype. V and J are TRBV6-2 or TRBV6-3 and TRBJ2-7; 13 nucleotides align to TRBD2. The CDR3 is 15 residues long. Germline V gene data show CDR1 as MNHEY and CDR2 as SVGEGT. V was pared by 6 bases and J by 10 bases, with 12 bases of the junction left unmatched. CDR3 sequence reads: CASSPPGLAGVTQYF. The CDR3 coding sequence is TGTGCCAGCAGCCCTCCCGGACTAGCGGGAGTTACCCAGTACTTC.

This clonotype occurred many times. The chain couples TRBV18 to TRBJ1-5; no clear D. Trimming removed 3 bases at V and 4 bases at J, with 7 bases between. The germline gives CDR1 KGHSH, CDR2 LQKENI. This CDR3 region has 13 residues. CDR3 in amino acids: CASSPEINQPQHF. The CDR3 DNA sequence: TGTGCCAGCTCACCTGAGATAAATCAGCCCCAGCATTTT.

In regard to this clonotype: Given a much more abundant clone one base away, this may be a read error. The chain joins TRBV5-1 to TRBJ2-3; 7 bases are a match to TRBD1. The V and J ends lost 3 bases and 6 bases, in that order; junction bases with no gene match: 7. This CDR3 is 14 amino acids long. Germline CDR1 and CDR2: SGHRS and YFSETQ. The CDR3 spells CASSYQRTGDTQYF. The CDR3 bases are TGCGCCAGCAGCTACCAGAGGACAGGCGATACGCAGTATTTT. The full variable domain, completed using reference TRBV5-1 and TRBJ2-3, is KAGVTQTPRYLIKTRGQQVTLSCSPISGHRSVSWYQQTPGQGLQFLFEYFSETQRNKGNFPGRFSGRQFSNSRSEMNVSTLELGDSALYLCASSYQRTGDTQYFGPGTRLTVL.

The table lists this clonotype with many counts. The chain uses TRBV12-3 or TRBV12-4 and TRBJ1-6; D not resolved. The CDR3 sequence is 19 residues long. With 8 bases removed from V and 0 bases from J, the gap between germline ends came to 23 bases. The CDR3 nucleotides are TGTGCCAGCCTCTTATACAATGGGCGCCTGAGCTCCTATAATTCACCCCTCCACTTT. Its translation is CASLLYNGRLSSYNSPLHF.

In this sample, this clonotype turned up many times. The CDR3 DNA reads TGTGCCAGCAGTTCGACAGGGGATAGCAATCAGCCCCAGCATTTT. It encodes CASSSTGDSNQPQHF. V is TRBV12-3 or TRBV12-4 and J is TRBJ1-5; TRBD1 matches 8 bases. V dropped 4 bases and J dropped 0; count of bases not matched to a gene: 2. This CDR3 spans 15 amino acids.

Details on this clonotype: A junction end diverges from the germline sequence, so it may reflect a read error. The chain joins TRBV6-5 to TRBJ2-1; 8 positions match TRBD2. Germline assignment: CDR1 MNHEY and CDR2 SVGAGI. The CDR3 is made up of 13 amino acids. Here the CDR3 reads CASRPSSLADQIF. DNA of the CDR3: TGTGCCAGCAGGCCCTCTTCACTAGCGGACCAGATCTTC.

A few counts support this clonotype. The chain recombines TRBV20-1 with TRBJ2-7; 10 nucleotides match TRBD1. After removal of 7 bases from V and 5 bases from J, the junction contained 11 bases not matched to a gene. Germline CDR1 reads DFQATT; CDR2 reads SNEGSKA (reference sequence). The CDR3 runs to 14 residues. The CDR3 spells CSVLPGTGVHEQYF. CDR3 bases: TGCAGTGTCCTTCCAGGGACAGGGGTCCACGAGCAGTACTTC.

There are many counts of this clonotype. The rearrangement joins TRBV5-6 to TRBJ1-4, with a weak D call TRBD1 (6 bases). CDR3 length: 15 amino acids. Trimming stripped 5 bases from V and 1 base from J, with 12 bases between. The germline V gene has CDR1 SGHDT and CDR2 YYEEEE. CDR3 region: CASRDIQGTNEKLFF. The CDR3 coding sequence is TGTGCCAGCAGAGACATACAGGGAACTAATGAAAAACTGTTTTTT.

The chain has TRBV19 and TRBJ1-1; D gene unclear. The CDR3 totals 15 residues. From germline, CDR1 is LNHDA and CDR2 SQIVND (reference sequence). The V end lost 1 base, the J end lost 1 base, and 10 bases lay between the germline ends. The CDR3 DNA sequence: TGTGCCAGTAGTATAGGGGATCGGCGGAACACTGAAGCTTTCTTT. Translating it yields CASSIGDRRNTEAFF.